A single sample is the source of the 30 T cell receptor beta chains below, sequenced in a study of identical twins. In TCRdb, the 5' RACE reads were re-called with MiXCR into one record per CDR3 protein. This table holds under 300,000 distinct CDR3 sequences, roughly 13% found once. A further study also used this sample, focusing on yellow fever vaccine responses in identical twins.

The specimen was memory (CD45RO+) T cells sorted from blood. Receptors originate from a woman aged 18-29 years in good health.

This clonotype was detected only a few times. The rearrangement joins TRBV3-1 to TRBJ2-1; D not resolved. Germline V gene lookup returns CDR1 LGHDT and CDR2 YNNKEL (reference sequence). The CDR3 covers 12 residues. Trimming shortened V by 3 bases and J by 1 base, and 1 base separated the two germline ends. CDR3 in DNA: TGTGCCAGCAGCCAGTCCTACAATGAGCAGTTCTTC. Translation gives CASSQSYNEQFF.

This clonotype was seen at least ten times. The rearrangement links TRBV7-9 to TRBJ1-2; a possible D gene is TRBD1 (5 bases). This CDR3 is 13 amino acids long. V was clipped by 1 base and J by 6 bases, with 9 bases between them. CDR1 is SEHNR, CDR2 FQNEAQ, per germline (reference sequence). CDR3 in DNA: TGTGCCAGCAGCTTAGTGGTACAGGATGGCTACACCTTC. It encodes CASSLVVQDGYTF.

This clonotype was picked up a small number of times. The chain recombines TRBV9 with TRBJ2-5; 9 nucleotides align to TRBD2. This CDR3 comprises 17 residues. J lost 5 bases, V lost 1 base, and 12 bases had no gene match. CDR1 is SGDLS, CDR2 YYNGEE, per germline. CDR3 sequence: CASSVRSSGAGIETQYF. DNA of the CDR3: TGTGCCAGCAGCGTAAGATCTAGCGGGGCCGGGATTGAGACCCAGTACTTC.

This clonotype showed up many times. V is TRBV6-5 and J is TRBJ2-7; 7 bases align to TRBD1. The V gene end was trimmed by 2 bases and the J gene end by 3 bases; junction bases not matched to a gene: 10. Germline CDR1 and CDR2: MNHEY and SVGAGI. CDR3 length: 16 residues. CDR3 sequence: CASSYARDRGGYEQYF. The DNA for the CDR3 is TGTGCCAGCAGTTACGCCCGGGACAGAGGGGGCTACGAGCAGTACTTC.

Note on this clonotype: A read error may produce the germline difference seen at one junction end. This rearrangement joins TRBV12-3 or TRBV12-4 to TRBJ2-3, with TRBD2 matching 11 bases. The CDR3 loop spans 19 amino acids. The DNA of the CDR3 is TGTGCCAGCTGTTTGATGGGACTAGCGGCCGGGGTAGGCGGAGATACGCAGTATTTT. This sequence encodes CASCLMGLAAGVGGDTQYF.

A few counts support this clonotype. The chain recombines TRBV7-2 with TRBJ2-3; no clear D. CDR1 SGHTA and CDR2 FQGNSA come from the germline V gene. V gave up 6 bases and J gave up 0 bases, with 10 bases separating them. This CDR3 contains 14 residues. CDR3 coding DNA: TGTGCCAGCAGTTATACGTCTAGCACAGATACGCAGTATTTT. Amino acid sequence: CASSYTSSTDTQYF.

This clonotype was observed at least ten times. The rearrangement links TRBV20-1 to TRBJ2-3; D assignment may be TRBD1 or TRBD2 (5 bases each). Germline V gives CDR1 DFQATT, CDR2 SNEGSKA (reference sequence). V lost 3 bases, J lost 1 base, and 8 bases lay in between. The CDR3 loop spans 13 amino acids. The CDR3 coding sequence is TGCAGTGCTAGGTGGGACCGCACAGATACGCAGTATTTT. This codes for CSARWDRTDTQYF.

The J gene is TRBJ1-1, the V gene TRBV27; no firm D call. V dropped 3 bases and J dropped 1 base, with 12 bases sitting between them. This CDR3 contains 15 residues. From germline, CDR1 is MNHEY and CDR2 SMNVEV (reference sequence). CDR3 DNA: TGTGCCAGCAGTTTTAGGGTAACCGGGAACACTGAAGCTTTCTTT. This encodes CASSFRVTGNTEAFF.

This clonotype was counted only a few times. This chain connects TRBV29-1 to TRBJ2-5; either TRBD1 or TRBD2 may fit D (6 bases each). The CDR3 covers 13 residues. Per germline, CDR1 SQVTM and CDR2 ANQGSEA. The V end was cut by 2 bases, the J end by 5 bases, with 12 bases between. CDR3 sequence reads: CSVERGVGETQYF. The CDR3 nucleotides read TGCAGCGTTGAAAGGGGGGTTGGGGAGACCCAGTACTTC.

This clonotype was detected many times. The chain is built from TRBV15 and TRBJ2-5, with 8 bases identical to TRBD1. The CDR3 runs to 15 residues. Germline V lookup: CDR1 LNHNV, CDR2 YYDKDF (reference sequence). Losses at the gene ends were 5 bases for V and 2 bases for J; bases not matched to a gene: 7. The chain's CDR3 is CATSDDTGGQETQYF. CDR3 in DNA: TGTGCCACCAGCGATGATACAGGGGGGCAAGAGACCCAGTACTTC. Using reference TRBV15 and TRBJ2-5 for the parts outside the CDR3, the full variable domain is DAMVIQNPRYQVTQFGKPVTLSCSQTLNHNVMYWYQQKSSQAPKLLFHYYDKDFNNEADTPDNFQSRRPNTSFCFLDIRSPGLGDTAMYLCATSDDTGGQETQYFGPGTRLLVL.

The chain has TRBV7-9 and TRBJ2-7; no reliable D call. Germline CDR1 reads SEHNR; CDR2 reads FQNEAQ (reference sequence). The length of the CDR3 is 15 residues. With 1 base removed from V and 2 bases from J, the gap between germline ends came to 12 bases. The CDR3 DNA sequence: TGTGCCAGCAGCTTAGGGGTACCACAAACCTACGAGCAGTACTTC. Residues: CASSLGVPQTYEQYF.

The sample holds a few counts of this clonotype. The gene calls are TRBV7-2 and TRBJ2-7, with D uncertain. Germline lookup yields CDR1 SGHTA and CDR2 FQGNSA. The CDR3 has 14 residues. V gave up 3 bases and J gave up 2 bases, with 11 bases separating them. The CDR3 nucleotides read TGTGCCAGCAGCTTTACGATAGGACCCTACGAGCAGTACTTC. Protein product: CASSFTIGPYEQYF.

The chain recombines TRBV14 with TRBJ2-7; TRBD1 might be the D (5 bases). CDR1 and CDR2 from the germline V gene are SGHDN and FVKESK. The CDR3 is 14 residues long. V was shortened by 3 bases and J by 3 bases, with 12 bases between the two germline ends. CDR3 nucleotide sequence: TGTGCCAGCAGCCAGGATCGACAGATCTACGAGCAGTACTTC. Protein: CASSQDRQIYEQYF.

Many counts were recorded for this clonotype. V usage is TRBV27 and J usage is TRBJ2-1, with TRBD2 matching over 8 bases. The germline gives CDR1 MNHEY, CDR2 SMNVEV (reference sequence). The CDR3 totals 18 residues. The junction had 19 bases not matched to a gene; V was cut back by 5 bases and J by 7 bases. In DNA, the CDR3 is TGTGCCAGCAGTCCCGGGGGGAGCGGGAGATTTGTGGTAAATGAGCAGTTCTTC. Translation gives CASSPGGSGRFVVNEQFF.

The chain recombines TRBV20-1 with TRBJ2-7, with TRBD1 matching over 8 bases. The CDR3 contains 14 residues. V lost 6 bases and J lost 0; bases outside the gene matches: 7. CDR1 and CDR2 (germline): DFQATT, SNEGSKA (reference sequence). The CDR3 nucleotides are TGCAGTGCACCGACGGGACAGGCCTCCTACGAGCAGTACTTC. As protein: CSAPTGQASYEQYF.

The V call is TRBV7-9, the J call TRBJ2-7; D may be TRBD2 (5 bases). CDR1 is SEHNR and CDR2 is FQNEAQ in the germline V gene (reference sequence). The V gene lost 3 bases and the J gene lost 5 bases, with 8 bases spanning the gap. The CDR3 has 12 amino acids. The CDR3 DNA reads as TGTGCCAGCAGCTTTGAGAGGGACGAGCAGTACTTC. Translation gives CASSFERDEQYF.

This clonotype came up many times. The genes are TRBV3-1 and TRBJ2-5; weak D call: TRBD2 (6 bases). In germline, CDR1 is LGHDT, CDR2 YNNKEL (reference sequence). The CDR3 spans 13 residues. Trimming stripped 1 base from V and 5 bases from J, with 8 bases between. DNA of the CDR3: TGTGCCAGCAGCCAAGGACTAGTGGAGACCCAGTACTTC. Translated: CASSQGLVETQYF.

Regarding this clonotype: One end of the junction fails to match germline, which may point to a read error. CDR3 sequence: CARSLAPNSDGLNTEAFF. CDR3 DNA: TGTGCCCGCAGTTTAGCGCCGAACTCGGACGGGCTGAACACTGAAGCTTTCTTT. This chain connects TRBV12-3 or TRBV12-4 to TRBJ1-1; D is unclear. The CDR3 runs to 18 residues.

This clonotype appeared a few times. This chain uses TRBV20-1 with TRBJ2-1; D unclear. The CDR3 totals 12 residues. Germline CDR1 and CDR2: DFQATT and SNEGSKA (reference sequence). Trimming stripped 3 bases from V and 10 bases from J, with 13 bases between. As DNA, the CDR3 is TGCAGTGCTAGTCAGTCTATTAAGGAGCAGTTCTTC. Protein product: CSASQSIKEQFF.

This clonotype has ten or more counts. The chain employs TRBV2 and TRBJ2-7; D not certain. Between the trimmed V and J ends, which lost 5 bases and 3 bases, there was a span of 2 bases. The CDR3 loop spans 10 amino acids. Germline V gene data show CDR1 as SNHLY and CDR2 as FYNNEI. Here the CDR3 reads CASSNYEQYF. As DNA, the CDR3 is TGTGCCAGCAGTAACTACGAGCAGTACTTC. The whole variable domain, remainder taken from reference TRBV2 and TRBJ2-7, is EPEVTQTPSHQVTQMGQEVILRCVPISNHLYFYWYRQILGQKVEFLVSFYNNEISEKSEIFDDQFSVERPDGSNFTLKIRSTKLEDSAMYFCASSNYEQYFGPGTRLTVT.

The CDR3 is CASSQDPQGDNGYTF. The DNA for the CDR3 is TGTGCCAGCAGCCAAGATCCCCAAGGGGATAATGGCTACACCTTC. The chain couples TRBV3-1 to TRBJ1-2, with D maybe TRBD1 (5 bases). The V end was cut by 0 bases, the J end by 6 bases, with 14 bases between. The V gene's germline CDR1 is LGHDT and CDR2 YNNKEL (reference sequence). The CDR3 contains 15 residues.

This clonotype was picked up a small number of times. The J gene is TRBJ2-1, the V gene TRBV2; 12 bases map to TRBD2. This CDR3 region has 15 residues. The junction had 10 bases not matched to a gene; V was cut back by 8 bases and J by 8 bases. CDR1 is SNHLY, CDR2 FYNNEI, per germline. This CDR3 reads CASFSSGRATDEQFF. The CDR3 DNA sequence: TGTGCCAGCTTTTCTAGCGGGAGGGCCACGGATGAGCAGTTCTTC.

The CDR3 here is CSARAGGPYEQYF. In DNA, the CDR3 is TGCAGTGCTAGAGCGGGGGGGCCCTACGAGCAGTACTTC. The chain has TRBV20-1 and TRBJ2-7; 8 bases align to TRBD2. The CDR3 totals 13 residues. V was pared by 1 base and J by 2 bases, with 1 base of the junction left unmatched. CDR1 and CDR2 from the germline V gene are DFQATT and SNEGSKA (reference sequence).

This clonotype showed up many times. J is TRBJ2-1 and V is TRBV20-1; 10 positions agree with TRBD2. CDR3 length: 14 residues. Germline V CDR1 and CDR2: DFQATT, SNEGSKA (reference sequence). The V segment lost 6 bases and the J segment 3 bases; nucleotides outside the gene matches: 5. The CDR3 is CSAPLAGDYNEQFF. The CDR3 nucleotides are TGCAGTGCGCCGCTAGCGGGGGACTACAATGAGCAGTTCTTC.

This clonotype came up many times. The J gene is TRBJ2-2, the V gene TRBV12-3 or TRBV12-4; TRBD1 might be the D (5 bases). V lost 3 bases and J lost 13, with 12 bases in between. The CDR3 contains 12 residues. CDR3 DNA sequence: TGTGCCAGCAGTTTGGGGCAGGTTGCGCTGTTTTTT. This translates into CASSLGQVALFF.

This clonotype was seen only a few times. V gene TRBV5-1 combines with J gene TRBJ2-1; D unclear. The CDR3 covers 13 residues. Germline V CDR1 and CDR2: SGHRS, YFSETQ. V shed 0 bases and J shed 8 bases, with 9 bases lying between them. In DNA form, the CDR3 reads TGCGCCAGCAGCTTGGGAGGAAGGGATGAGCAGTTCTTC. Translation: CASSLGGRDEQFF.

The CDR3 DNA is TGTGCCAGCAGTTCACAGGGGGCTCGGACCGGGGAGCTGTTTTTT. Encoded protein: CASSSQGARTGELFF. The chain links TRBV6-5 to TRBJ2-2; 9 bases match TRBD1. With V trimmed by 4 bases and J by 5 bases, 5 bases remained unmatched. The CDR3 is 15 residues long. CDR1 and CDR2 (germline): MNHEY, SVGAGI.

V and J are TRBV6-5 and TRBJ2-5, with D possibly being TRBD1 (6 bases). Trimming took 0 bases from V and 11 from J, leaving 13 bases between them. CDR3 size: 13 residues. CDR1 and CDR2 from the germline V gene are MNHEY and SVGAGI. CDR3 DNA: TGTGCCAGCAGTTACTCGGGGTATGGGACACAGTACTTC. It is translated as CASSYSGYGTQYF.

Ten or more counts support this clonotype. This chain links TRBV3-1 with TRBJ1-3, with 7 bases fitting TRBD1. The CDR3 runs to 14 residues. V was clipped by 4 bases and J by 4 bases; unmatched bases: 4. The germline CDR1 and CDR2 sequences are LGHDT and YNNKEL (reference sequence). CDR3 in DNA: TGTGCCAGCAGCCGACAGGGTTCGGGAAACACCATATATTTT. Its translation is CASSRQGSGNTIYF.

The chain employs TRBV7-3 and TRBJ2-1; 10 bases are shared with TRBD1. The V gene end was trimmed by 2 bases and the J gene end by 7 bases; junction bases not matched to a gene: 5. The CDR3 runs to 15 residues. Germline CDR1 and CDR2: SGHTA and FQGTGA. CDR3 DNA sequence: TGTGCCAGCAGCTTAGGGGACAGGGGTGGGAATGAGCAGTTCTTC. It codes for CASSLGDRGGNEQFF.